This T cell receptor beta chain was sequenced for a study of blood T cell repertoires in COVID-19. Measured with immunoSEQ multiplex PCR; TCRdb has only the in-frame clones, and not every one. The repertoire holds around 450,000 clones, with 80% to 95% as singletons. Per germline, CDR1 SGHAT and CDR2 FQNNGV. Trimming shortened V by 1 base and J by 8 bases, and 11 bases separated the two germline ends. The CDR3 is 13 residues long. The clonotype comes from a man younger than 35 who had recovered from COVID-19. The specimen was PBMCs or T cells enriched from blood (not recorded which). This sequence joins TRBV11-2 and TRBJ1-2; a possible D gene is TRBD1 (5 bases). This chain's CDR3 is CASSLGGWLGYTF. In DNA, the CDR3 is TGTGCCAGCAGCTTAGGGGGCTGGCTGGGCTACACCTTC.